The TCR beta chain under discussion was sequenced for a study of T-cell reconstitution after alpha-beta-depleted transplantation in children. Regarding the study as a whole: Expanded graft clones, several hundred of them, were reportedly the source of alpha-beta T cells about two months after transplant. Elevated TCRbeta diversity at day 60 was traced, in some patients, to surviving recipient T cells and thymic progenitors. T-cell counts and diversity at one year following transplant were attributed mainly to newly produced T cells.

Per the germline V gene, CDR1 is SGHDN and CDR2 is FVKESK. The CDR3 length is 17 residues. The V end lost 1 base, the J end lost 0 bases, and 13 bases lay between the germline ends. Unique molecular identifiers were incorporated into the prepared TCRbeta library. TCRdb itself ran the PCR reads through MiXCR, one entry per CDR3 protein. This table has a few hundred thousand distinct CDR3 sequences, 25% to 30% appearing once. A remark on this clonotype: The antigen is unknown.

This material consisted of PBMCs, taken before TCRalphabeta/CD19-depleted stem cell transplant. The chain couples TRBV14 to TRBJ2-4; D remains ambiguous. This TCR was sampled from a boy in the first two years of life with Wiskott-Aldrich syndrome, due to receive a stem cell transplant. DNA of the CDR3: TGTGCCAGCAGCCAAGTCCACGGGCCCATAGCCAAAAACATTCAGTACTTC. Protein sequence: CASSQVHGPIAKNIQYF.